This T cell receptor (beta chain) was profiled in a study of T-cell memory formation after mild COVID-19. For the study at large: TCR clusters were largely donor specific. Study-level findings and limits: The second-wave clones peaking on day 37 were not confirmed as SARS-CoV-2-specific.

Via MiXCR, TCRdb re-called the 5' RACE reads, giving one row per CDR3 protein. The data hold just over 150,000 distinct CDR3 sequences, with roughly a third observed a single time. There are a few counts of this clonotype. Its matching antigen is unknown. Trimming pared 10 bases from V and 4 bases from J, leaving 6 bases between. Germline CDR1 is MDHEN and CDR2 is SYDVKM. This CDR3 is 10 amino acids long. The chain is built from TRBV28 and TRBJ2-3; D is ambiguous. The receptor comes from an adult woman who had mild COVID-19 (a few samples of this study predate the infection). Cell type and time point are not known. What was sequenced was PBMCs or a T cell subset sorted from them (not recorded which). The CDR3 loop reads CAISSDTQYF. The CDR3 DNA is TGTGCCATATCGTCAGATACGCAGTATTTT.